Reported below is one T cell receptor (beta chain). The antigen is undetermined. One end of the junction does not line up with germline, which may come from a read error. These data belong to a study of T cells in Graves' hyperthyroidism and ophthalmopathy. Isolation of PBMCs was performed on 8 to 10 ml fresh peripheral blood. The CDR3 has 11 residues. The V gene's germline CDR1 is MGHDK and CDR2 SYGVNS. RNA transcripts yielded amplified TCR beta CDR3 regions. Using the HTBI primer set, a first-round RT-PCR was run on the TCR CDR3. One entry per CDR3 protein results from TCRdb running MiXCR on the multiplex PCR reads. The sample carries approximately 600,000 distinct CDR3 sequences, roughly 20% recorded once. Broader study findings: Most thyroid-expanded clonotypes above 0.001 were also found in blood.

The TCR comes from a man in his thirties or forties with Graves' ophthalmopathy. The sequencing input was blood. The J gene is TRBJ1-1, the V gene TRBV25-1; no firm D call. CDR3 amino acids: CASAANTEASF. CDR3 sequence (DNA): TGTGCCAGCGCCGCGAACACTGAAGCTTCCTTT.